This T cell receptor beta chain comes out of a study of shared clonotypes between healthy human individuals (dated by TCRdb to the early 2020s). Broadly, across the study: The cohort comprised a couple of women and a few men aged 18 to 49 years. For each donor, three plates each were used for CD4 naive and CD4 memory, two plates were used for CD8 naive, and one plate was used for CD8 memory. Different laboratories and diverse techniques were used to prepare libraries and sequence TCR repertoires, to increase sequencing depth and limit assay-specific biases. Per donor, leukapheresis produced somewhere between about 0.85 and 9.5 billion PBMCs. To estimate repertoire size and how much clonotype sharing occurs between individuals, the study deeply sequenced the blood TCR repertoires of five or six healthy adults. What the study reported, not specific to this receptor: Incomplete sequencing was indicated by rarefaction of sorted-subset datasets, despite the large sequencing depth. Around 5.4% of naive CD4, approximately 3.7% of naive CD8, approximately 2.2% of memory CD4, and 0.35% to 0.4% of memory CD8 clonotypes were shared across several donors. Sampling was restricted to blood, and TCR repertoires in tissue are likely to differ from TCR repertoires in blood. Because the study included a small number of donors, the genetic and exposure-history diversity represented was limited. Clonotypes shared by all four sorted-subset donors showed higher generation probabilities than non-shared clonotypes. Based on pairwise subsampling, the degree of clonotype sharing among donors was expected to be affected by sequencing depth. Estimated clonotype richness was generally larger for naive than for memory subsets.

With regard to this clone: Its antigen specificity is not known. Per-base quality was not reported, and no clone a single base away is much larger than it.

Using the deep immunoSEQ assay, multiplex PCR amplified TCR CDR3 regions from genomic DNA. Genomic DNA extracted from each cell subset was distributed evenly over all wells of several immunoSEQ 96-well plates, and each plate served as one replicate. For sorted subsets, 200 to 250 ng genomic DNA, equal to 25,000 to 35,000 T cell genomes, was loaded into each replicate PCR. The purified libraries were quantified using a Qubit 3.0 fluorometer, sized with a Bioanalyzer 2100, and then quantified again using the KAPA Library Quantification kit. Each immunoSEQ 96-well plate was sequenced on its own single-read 150-cycle Illumina NextSeq 550 flow cell. The original pipeline was this. Because the immunoSEQ output included only junctional sequences and no quality scores, the filtering could not be the same as the filtering used for full-length reads. To assign V/J genes and CDR3, sequences were annotated using PyIR, a Python wrapper for IgBLAST v1.9, with IMGT germline references. Reads were filtered out if the reads had weak V/J assignments (E-value above 1e-6), no CDR3, stop codons, out-of-frame junctions, or ambiguous translated residues. V3J clonotypes were defined as sequences sharing an identical inferred V gene, J gene, and CDR3 amino acid sequence. Percentage overlap between repertoires was calculated by dividing the number of shared unique clonotypes by the size of the smaller repertoire. Three approaches were used to assess repertoire richness: RTK rarefaction, the Chao1 estimator, and Recon v2.1 estimates of unobserved clonotypes. Generation probabilities were computed with OLGA for all TCRbeta clonotypes obtained by the gDNA method from a handful of donors. In its TCRdb copy, this immuneACCESS table keeps in-frame sequences only and misses some clones. Where compared with another copy, unresolved V genes explain less than half of these, and the others have no known cause. V, J and clone size derive from that table, while D and trimming were established from the DNA sequence. The sample table shows around 1.9 million clones, and around 93% are seen once. Jointly, the top ten make up over 1.5% of the sample.

CD8 naive samples were obtained by positive selection for CCR7 among CD45RO-negative cells, yielding a CD45RA+CCR7+ population from which TemRA cells were excluded. The donors were healthy, HIV-negative adults who had no recently reported acute infections or vaccinations. Every donor was a Caucasian adult living in Nashville, Tennessee, USA. After blood collection by leukapheresis, PBMCs were isolated using Ficoll-Histopaque density gradient centrifugation and then cryopreserved in the vapor phase of liquid nitrogen. Analytical flow cytometry was used to check the purity and quantity of each magnetically sorted T cell population. Each sorted fraction had its genomic DNA isolated and then quantified by UV absorbance on a Nanodrop 2000c. CDR1 SGHTA and CDR2 FQGTGA were looked up in the germline V gene. The CDR3 contains 14 residues, cysteine and phenylalanine counted. Of the read, only the CDR3 DNA is kept; its 42 bases are in frame from base 1. Compared with germline, V lacks 5 bases and J lacks 0 bases; bases without a gene match: 4.

The chain is assembled from TRBV7-3 and TRBJ2-7, with 7 bases in between that match TRBD2. The receptor comes from a man aged 18 to 29 in good health. Some clones in this sample may be carry-over from other donors' samples. What was sequenced was naive CD8+ T cells from PBMCs. Read against the paper, the sample's cell subset or site label means: CD45RA+CCR7+. At the DNA level, the sequence is TGTGCCAGCAGCCGCGGGGGAAGCTCCTACGAGCAGTACTTC. This translates into CASSRGGSSYEQYF.